This T cell receptor beta chain appears in the sequencing data of a study of T-cell memory formation after mild COVID-19. TCR alpha and TCR beta cDNA libraries with sample barcodes and UMIs came from 5'RACE using constant-segment primers. TCRdb re-called the 5' RACE reads through MiXCR, storing one row per CDR3 protein. The table records more than 200,000 distinct CDR3 sequences, roughly 15% of them present only once. Findings and limits, study-wide: Whether second-wave clones peaking at day 37 were SARS-CoV-2 specific went unconfirmed.

This clonotype was seen a few times. Its antigen is unidentified. Germline values: CDR1 SGHRS, CDR2 YFSETQ. The CDR3 consists of 14 residues. Between the trimmed V and J ends, which lost 0 bases and 5 bases, there was a span of 11 bases. This chain connects TRBV5-1 to TRBJ2-5; D gene ambiguous. The sequencing input was PBMCs or a T cell subset sorted from them (not recorded which). This receptor was obtained from a man aged 18 to 29 who had mild COVID-19 (a few samples of this study predate the infection). Cell type and time point are not known. The CDR3 DNA reads as TGCGCCAGCAGCTTGGCCGAGGCGTGGGAGACCCAGTACTTC. It yields the protein CASSLAEAWETQYF.